This T cell receptor beta chain was obtained from a study of cytotoxic CD8 clonotypes in ibrutinib-treated CLL. About the research overall: Response samples were taken after a median approximately 13 months of treatment, range 6 to 36.

Assay: immunoSEQ multiplex PCR; the TCRdb copy retains only in-frame clones and omits some. The profile shows roughly 49,000 clones, 75% to 90% of them singletons. Comments on this clone: Its antigen remains unidentified.

Findings of the study overall: Researchers report that baseline clonality outpaced age-matched healthy donors and tracked circulating CD8+ T-cell counts.

V lost 5 bases, J lost 0 bases, and 2 bases stayed unmatched. CDR3 length equals 15 residues. The germline V gene has CDR1 MNHEY and CDR2 SMNVEV (reference sequence). The chain has TRBV27 and TRBJ1-5; 9 bases are shared with TRBD1. The specimen was PBMCs, collected after 24 months of ibrutinib treatment. The source of this sequence is a human donor with chronic lymphocytic leukemia. Written as DNA, the CDR3 is TGTGCCAGCAGTCTGGGACAGGGTAGCAATCAGCCCCAGCATTTT. Amino acid sequence: CASSLGQGSNQPQHF.